The 29 T cell receptor beta chains in this list originate from one sample, sequenced in a study of post-analysis software for immune sequencing data. Overall study findings and caveats: In patients, five or six TRBV segments were more frequent than in controls, with TRBV5-6, TRBV5-1 and TRBV20-1 among them.

Unique molecular identifiers were built into the TCR beta cDNA libraries. Using its own MiXCR run on the PCR reads, TCRdb lists one record per CDR3 protein. The sample consists of some 690,000 distinct CDR3 sequences, 25% to 30% of them appearing once. No antigen is known for these receptors. The sequencing sample was made of blood. These receptors originate from a girl aged 10-17 years with multiple sclerosis.

This clonotype showed up just a few times. This chain links TRBV10-3 with TRBJ2-3; 10 bases are a match to TRBD2. The CDR3 has 15 amino acids. V was clipped by 5 bases and J by 2 bases; unmatched bases: 4. Germline V gives CDR1 ENHRY, CDR2 SYGVKD. The CDR3 nucleotides are TGTGCCATCAGTTCCAGCGGGAGGGACACAGATACGCAGTATTTT. It yields the protein CAISSSGRDTDTQYF.

This clonotype showed up just a few times. The V and J genes are TRBV28 and TRBJ2-7; D possibly uses TRBD1 or TRBD2 (8 bases each). Germline V lookup: CDR1 MDHEN, CDR2 SYDVKM. Trimming shortened V by 5 bases and J by 7 bases, and 21 bases separated the two germline ends. This CDR3 region has 15 residues. The CDR3 region is CASSVGGDRTGEQYF. The CDR3 DNA follows: TGTGCCAGCAGTGTCGGGGGGGACAGGACTGGGGAGCAGTACTTC.

This clonotype has ten or more counts. The V gene is TRBV28, the J gene TRBJ2-7; 10 bases map to TRBD1. The V gene end was trimmed by 5 bases and the J gene end by 1 base; junction bases not matched to a gene: 5. The CDR3 totals 15 residues. Germline-derived CDR1 and CDR2 are MDHEN and SYDVKM. CDR3 protein: CASSRQGASSYEQYF. CDR3 in DNA: TGTGCCAGCAGTAGACAGGGGGCCTCGTCCTACGAGCAGTACTTC.

The chain links TRBV5-1 to TRBJ1-4; possibly TRBD1 for D (6 bases). This CDR3 is built from 13 residues. CDR1 SGHRS and CDR2 YFSETQ come from the germline V gene. V was clipped by 4 bases and J by 4 bases, with 8 bases between them. The CDR3 DNA is TGCGCCAGCAGCGAGGACAGTAATGAAAAACTGTTTTTT. Amino acid sequence: CASSEDSNEKLFF.

The rearrangement links TRBV5-6 to TRBJ2-5, with TRBD1 matching over 9 bases. The germline V gene encodes CDR1 SGHDT and CDR2 YYEEEE. V was clipped by 1 base and J by 1 base; unmatched bases: 5. The CDR3 loop spans 16 amino acids. In DNA, the CDR3 is TGTGCCAGCAGCTTGCCCGGACAGGGGACCCAAGAGACCCAGTACTTC. Translating gives CASSLPGQGTQETQYF.

The rearrangement joins TRBV20-1 to TRBJ2-4; tentative D call: TRBD2 (6 bases). The J call could be wrong; TRBJ2-7 is a better fit for the DNA end. This CDR3 has 13 residues. Germline V gene lookup returns CDR1 DFQATT and CDR2 SNEGSKA (reference sequence). For the CDR3, the DNA is TGCAGTGCCAGCGGGCGGGATATCGACGAGCAGTACTTC. Its protein product is CSASGRDIDEQYF.

This clonotype has just a few counts. This sequence joins TRBV7-6 and TRBJ2-6, with 9 bases lining up with TRBD1. Germline V gene sequence: CDR1 SGHVS, CDR2 FNYEAQ. This CDR3 has 17 residues. Trimming removed 5 bases from V and 4 bases from J; junction bases left unmatched: 9. The CDR3 coding sequence is TGTGCCAGCAGCCCACAGGGGGCGCAGGGGGGGGCCAACGTCCTGACTTTC. Amino acids: CASSPQGAQGGANVLTF.

The J gene is TRBJ1-4, the V gene TRBV5-6; 7 bases map to TRBD1. The CDR3 consists of 13 residues. CDR1 SGHDT and CDR2 YYEEEE come from the germline V gene. Losses at the gene ends were 2 bases for V and 7 bases for J; bases not matched to a gene: 2. The CDR3 sequence: CASSFDRVEKLFF. CDR3 sequence (DNA): TGTGCCAGCAGCTTCGACAGGGTTGAAAAACTGTTTTTT. The full variable domain, with the rest looked up from reference TRBV5-6 and TRBJ1-4, is DAGVTQSPTHLIKTRGQQVTLRCSPKSGHDTVSWYQQALGQGPQFIFQYYEEEERQRGNFPDRFSGHQFPNYSSELNVNALLLGDSALYLCASSFDRVEKLFFGSGTQLSVL.

In this sample, this clonotype turned up many times. The genes are TRBV29-1 and TRBJ2-5, with D possibly being TRBD1 or TRBD2 (5 bases each). V was trimmed by 7 bases and J by 1 base, leaving 16 bases between them. From germline, CDR1 is SQVTM and CDR2 ANQGSEA. The CDR3 is made up of 14 amino acids. For the CDR3, the DNA is TGCAGCGGAACGTACGGGACGCCCCAAGAGACCCAGTACTTC. Its translation: CSGTYGTPQETQYF.

CDR3 in amino acids: CASSQGGAQGEQYF. The CDR3 nucleotides read TGTGCCAGCAGCCAAGGGGGGGCGCAAGGCGAGCAGTACTTC. V and J are TRBV3-1 and TRBJ2-7; D possibly uses TRBD1 or TRBD2 (6 bases each). CDR1 and CDR2 from the germline V gene are LGHDT and YNNKEL (reference sequence). The CDR3 length is 14 residues. V was cut by 1 base and J by 6 bases, with 13 bases left in between.

The CDR3 nucleotides are TGTGCCAGCAGCGACAACAGGGGCGTCGAAAAACTGTTTTTT. Translating gives CASSDNRGVEKLFF. The V gene is TRBV28, the J gene TRBJ1-4; TRBD1 agrees at 7 bases. This CDR3 region has 14 residues. V was clipped by 6 bases and J by 8 bases; unmatched bases: 9. Germline values: CDR1 MDHEN, CDR2 SYDVKM.

The table lists this clonotype with a few counts. This chain links TRBV6-2 or TRBV6-3 with TRBJ2-1, with D uncertain. CDR3 length equals 13 residues. Per the germline V gene, CDR1 is MNHEY and CDR2 is SVGEGT. V dropped 4 bases and J dropped 10 bases, with 14 bases sitting between them. CDR3 sequence: CASSSDTTEEQFF. The CDR3 DNA reads as TGTGCCAGCAGTTCCGACACCACGGAGGAGCAGTTCTTC.

The chain couples TRBV2 to TRBJ2-4; D is unresolved. The CDR3 has 16 amino acids. V was pared by 2 bases and J by 0 bases, with 11 bases between. Germline CDR1 SNHLY, CDR2 FYNNEI. As DNA, the CDR3 is TGTGCCAGCAGTGAATACAGTTCTCGAGCCAAAAACATTCAGTACTTC. This gives the protein CASSEYSSRAKNIQYF.

This clonotype was observed a handful of times. The CDR3 loop reads CASSEPSFSEQYF. CDR3 bases: TGTGCCAGCAGTGAGCCTAGTTTCAGCGAGCAGTACTTC. This chain uses TRBV12-3 or TRBV12-4 with TRBJ2-7; D ambiguous. The CDR3 covers 13 residues. Trimming stripped 5 bases from V and 6 bases from J, with 14 bases between.

V usage is TRBV21-1 and J usage is TRBJ2-6. TRBV21-1 represents a pseudogene. The CDR3 runs to 10 residues. CDR3 sequence reads: CASNQGVLTF. CDR3 DNA: TGTGCCAGCAACCAAGGCGTCCTGACTTTC.

The V gene is TRBV29-1, the J gene TRBJ2-4; tentatively, D is TRBD1 (5 bases). The better agreement between TRBJ2-5 and the DNA end casts doubt on the J call. CDR3 length: 15 amino acids. The V gene's germline CDR1 is SQVTM and CDR2 ANQGSEA. CDR3 residues: CSVENAAGRGETQYF. Written as DNA, the CDR3 is TGCAGCGTTGAAAACGCGGCAGGGCGAGGAGAGACCCAGTACTTC.

The chain recombines TRBV9 with TRBJ2-3; D is undetermined. V dropped 0 bases and J dropped 4 bases, with 9 bases sitting between them. The germline gives CDR1 SGDLS, CDR2 YYNGEE. The CDR3 length is 14 residues. Written as DNA, the CDR3 is TGTGCCAGCAGCGTAGCTCCCGATGCAGATACGCAGTATTTT. Translation: CASSVAPDADTQYF.

Only one count was recorded for this clonotype. In nucleotides, the CDR3 is TGCAGTGCTAGAGAGGCTAATAGCAATCAGCCCCAGCATTTT. Its translation: CSAREANSNQPQHF. The gene calls are TRBV20-1 and TRBJ1-5; D is uncertain. The germline CDR1 and CDR2 sequences are DFQATT and SNEGSKA (reference sequence). With 0 bases removed from V and 0 bases from J, the gap between germline ends came to 6 bases. CDR3 length: 14 residues.

This chain uses TRBV5-1 with TRBJ1-2; 7 bases are a match to TRBD1. The CDR3 runs to 16 residues. Germline CDR1 reads SGHRS; CDR2 reads YFSETQ. The J segment lost 8 bases and the V segment lost 4 bases, leaving 17 bases of the junction unmatched. Written as DNA, the CDR3 is TGCGCCAGCAGCCCCCTCGGGACAGCCGGGTTCGAGGGCTACACCTTC. It translates to CASSPLGTAGFEGYTF.

In this sample, this clonotype turned up a few times. Compared with germline, one end of the junction differs, possibly owing to a read error. The chain combines TRBV29-1 with TRBJ2-5; D not resolved. CDR1 is SQVTM, CDR2 ANQGSEA, per germline. The CDR3 covers 11 residues. CDR3 bases: TGCAGCGTTGTCGAAATAGAGGCCCAGTACTTC. Translated: CSVVEIEAQYF.

The sample holds a few counts of this clonotype. This sequence joins TRBV20-1 and TRBJ2-7; 12 bases agree with TRBD1. Germline V gene lookup returns CDR1 DFQATT and CDR2 SNEGSKA (reference sequence). Losses at the gene ends were 6 bases for V and 5 bases for J; bases not matched to a gene: 8. This CDR3 region has 14 residues. CDR3 sequence reads: CSARWDRGRNEQYF. The CDR3 DNA follows: TGCAGTGCCCGCTGGGACAGGGGGCGAAACGAGCAGTACTTC.

The table lists this clonotype with many counts. This sequence joins TRBV20-1 and TRBJ2-4; 8 bases agree with TRBD2. This CDR3 spans 14 amino acids. J lost 13 bases, V lost 6 bases, and 17 bases had no gene match. Per germline, CDR1 DFQATT and CDR2 SNEGSKA (reference sequence). In DNA form, the CDR3 reads TGCAGTGCCTTTCTCGGACTAGCCCTGGGGGAGCAGTACTTC. It yields the protein CSAFLGLALGEQYF.

This clonotype was observed a few times. This chain uses TRBV29-1 with TRBJ2-1; 7 nucleotides agree with TRBD2. V dropped 8 bases and J dropped 2; count of bases not matched to a gene: 12. CDR1 is SQVTM and CDR2 is ANQGSEA in the germline V gene. The CDR3 extends over 15 amino acids. The CDR3 sequence is CSTWGGTLPYNEQFF. The CDR3 DNA sequence: TGCAGCACCTGGGGGGGGACTCTGCCCTACAATGAGCAGTTCTTC.

This sequence joins TRBV6-5 and TRBJ2-3; D unclear. The CDR3 is 15 residues long. CDR1 is MNHEY, CDR2 SVGAGI, per germline. V was pared by 7 bases and J by 0 bases, with 14 bases between. CDR3 sequence: CASNPDGSSTDTQYF. CDR3 sequence (DNA): TGTGCCAGCAACCCGGACGGTTCTAGCACAGATACGCAGTATTTT.

V is TRBV10-3 and J is TRBJ2-7, with D possibly TRBD2 on 5 matching bases. V shed 6 bases and J shed 7 bases, with 16 bases lying between them. The germline V gene encodes CDR1 ENHRY and CDR2 SYGVKD. This CDR3 is 13 amino acids long. Here the CDR3 DNA reads TGTGCCATCAGGGAAGCCCTAACGGGGGAGCAGTACTTC. The encoded protein is CAIREALTGEQYF.

The rearrangement uses TRBV20-1 and TRBJ2-1, with TRBD2 matching 8 bases. Germline CDR1 and CDR2: DFQATT and SNEGSKA (reference sequence). Germline trimming cut 3 bases from V and 5 bases from J; bases unmatched to any gene: 6. CDR3 size: 14 residues. The CDR3: CSASSGSGHNEQFF. DNA of the CDR3: TGCAGTGCTAGCAGCGGGAGTGGCCACAATGAGCAGTTCTTC.

This clonotype was counted between two and nine times. The V and J genes are TRBV28 and TRBJ1-4, with D perhaps matching TRBD1 (5 bases). The V end was cut by 3 bases, the J end by 6 bases, with 8 bases between. The CDR3 sequence is 13 residues long. Germline loops: CDR1 MDHEN, CDR2 SYDVKM. The CDR3 DNA follows: TGTGCCAGCAGTTTCGGGGGATATGAAAAACTGTTTTTT. The encoded protein is CASSFGGYEKLFF.

V and J are TRBV20-1 and TRBJ1-4; D might be TRBD1 (5 bases). With 6 bases removed from V and 0 bases from J, the gap between germline ends came to 11 bases. CDR1 is DFQATT and CDR2 is SNEGSKA in the germline V gene (reference sequence). The CDR3 is made up of 14 amino acids. The CDR3 reads CSAPEGPTNEKLFF. Here the CDR3 DNA reads TGCAGTGCCCCCGAGGGGCCAACTAATGAAAAACTGTTTTTT.

The CDR3 loop is CASSQVDMGISSYNEQFF. The CDR3 bases are TGCGCCAGCAGCCAAGTGGACATGGGAATTAGCTCCTACAATGAGCAGTTCTTC. The chain uses TRBV4-1 and TRBJ2-1; tentative D call: TRBD1 (5 bases). Germline CDR1 reads MGHRA; CDR2 reads YSYEKL. The germline V and J ends were trimmed by 1 base and 0 bases, with 16 bases remaining between them. The CDR3 has 18 residues.